This TCR beta chain was obtained from a study of T cell responses to AZD1222 COVID-19 vaccine. Notes on the study in general: The breadth and depth of Spike-specific TCRs increased once two AZD1222 doses had been given.

V lost 5 bases and J lost 1; bases outside the gene matches: 6. The CDR3 is 15 amino acids. The germline gives CDR1 LNHNV, CDR2 YYDKDF (reference sequence). The repertoire was sequenced with immunoSEQ multiplex PCR; TCRdb's copy has only in-frame clones and lacks some. The sample has about 67,000 clones, about 80% seen once; the top ten hold approximately 5.9%. Notes on this clone: As yet, its antigen is unknown.

Second-dose recipients at about 4 or about 12 weeks were treated as one pooled group. This specimen consisted of peripheral blood, obtained 28 days after the second AZD1222 dose. The chain links TRBV15 to TRBJ2-3, with TRBD2 identical over 7 bases. The TCR was taken from an adult who received the AZD1222 COVID-19 vaccine. The CDR3 reads CATSLRGGRTDTQYF. The CDR3 region has the DNA TGTGCCACCAGCTTGCGGGGAGGGCGCACAGATACGCAGTATTTT. The full variable domain, with the rest looked up from reference TRBV15 and TRBJ2-3, is DAMVIQNPRYQVTQFGKPVTLSCSQTLNHNVMYWYQQKSSQAPKLLFHYYDKDFNNEADTPDNFQSRRPNTSFCFLDIRSPGLGDTAMYLCATSLRGGRTDTQYFGPGTRLTVL.